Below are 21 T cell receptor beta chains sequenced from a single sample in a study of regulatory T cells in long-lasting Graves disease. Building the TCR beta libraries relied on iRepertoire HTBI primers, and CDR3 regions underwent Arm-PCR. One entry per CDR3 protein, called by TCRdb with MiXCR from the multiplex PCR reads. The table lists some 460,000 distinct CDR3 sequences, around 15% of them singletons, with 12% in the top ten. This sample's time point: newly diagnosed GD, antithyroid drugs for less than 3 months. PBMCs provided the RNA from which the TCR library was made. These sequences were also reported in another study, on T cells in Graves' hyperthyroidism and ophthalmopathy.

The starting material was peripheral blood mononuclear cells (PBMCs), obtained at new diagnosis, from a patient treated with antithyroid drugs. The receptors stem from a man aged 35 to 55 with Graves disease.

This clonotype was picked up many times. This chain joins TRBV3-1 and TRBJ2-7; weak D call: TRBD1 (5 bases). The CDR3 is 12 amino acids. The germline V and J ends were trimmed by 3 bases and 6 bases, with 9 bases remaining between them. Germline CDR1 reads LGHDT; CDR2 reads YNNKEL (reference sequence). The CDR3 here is CASSHLGAEQYF. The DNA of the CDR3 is TGTGCCAGCAGCCATTTAGGGGCCGAGCAGTACTTC.

In DNA, the CDR3 is TGTGCCAGCAGCTTAGCGGGCGGCCGAGGGCACTATGGCTACACCTTC. Translated, it gives CASSLAGGRGHYGYTF. The rearrangement uses TRBV11-2 and TRBJ1-2; unclear D gene. Trimming left V 1 base short and J 3 bases short, with 15 bases between. The CDR3 sequence is 16 residues long. From germline, CDR1 is SGHAT and CDR2 FQNNGV. Drawing the rest from reference TRBV11-2 and TRBJ1-2, the complete variable domain is EAGVAQSPRYKIIEKRQSVAFWCNPISGHATLYWYQQILGQGPKLLIQFQNNGVVDDSQLPKDRFSAERLKGVDSTLKIQPAKLEDSAVYLCASSLAGGRGHYGYTFGSGTRLTVV.

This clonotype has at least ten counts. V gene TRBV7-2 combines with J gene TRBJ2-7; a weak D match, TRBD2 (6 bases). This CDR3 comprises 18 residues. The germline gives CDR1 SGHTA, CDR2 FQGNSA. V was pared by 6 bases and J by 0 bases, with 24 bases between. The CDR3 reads CASRPFSLSGVGSYEQYF. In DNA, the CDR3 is TGTGCCAGCAGACCTTTCAGCTTATCGGGAGTGGGCTCCTACGAGCAGTACTTC.

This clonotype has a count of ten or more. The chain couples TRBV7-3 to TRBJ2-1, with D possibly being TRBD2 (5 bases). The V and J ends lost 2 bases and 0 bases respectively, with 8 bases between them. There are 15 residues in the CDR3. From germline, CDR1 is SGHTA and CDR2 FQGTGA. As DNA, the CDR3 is TGTGCCAGCAGCTTACTTAGCGCCTCCTACAATGAGCAGTTCTTC. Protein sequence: CASSLLSASYNEQFF. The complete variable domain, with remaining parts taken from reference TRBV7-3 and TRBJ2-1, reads GAGVSQTPSNKVTEKGKYVELRCDPISGHTALYWYRQSLGQGPEFLIYFQGTGAADDSGLPNDRFFAVRPEGSVSTLKIQRTERGDSAVYLCASSLLSASYNEQFFGPGTRLTVL.

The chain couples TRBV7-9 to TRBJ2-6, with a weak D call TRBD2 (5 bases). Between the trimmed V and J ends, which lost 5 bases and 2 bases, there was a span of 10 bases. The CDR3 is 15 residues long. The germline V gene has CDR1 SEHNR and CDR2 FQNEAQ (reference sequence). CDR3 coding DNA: TGTGCCAGCAGCCGAGGGCGGGCTGGGGCCAACGTCCTGACTTTC. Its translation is CASSRGRAGANVLTF.

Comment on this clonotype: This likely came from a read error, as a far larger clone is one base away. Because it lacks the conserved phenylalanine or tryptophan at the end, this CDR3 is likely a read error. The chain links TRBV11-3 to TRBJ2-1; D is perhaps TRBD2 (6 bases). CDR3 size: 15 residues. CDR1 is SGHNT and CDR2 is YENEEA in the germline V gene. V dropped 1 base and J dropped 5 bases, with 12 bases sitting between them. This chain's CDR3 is CASSLATGVNNEQFL. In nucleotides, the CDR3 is TGTGCCAGCAGCTTAGCAACGGGAGTCAACAATGAGCAGTTCCTC.

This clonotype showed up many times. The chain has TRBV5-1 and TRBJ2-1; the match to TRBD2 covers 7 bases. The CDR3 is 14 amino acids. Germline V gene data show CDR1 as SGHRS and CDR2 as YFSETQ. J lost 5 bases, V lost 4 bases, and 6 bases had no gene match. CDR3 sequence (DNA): TGCGCCAGCAGCGCGAATCTAGCGGACAATGAGCAGTTCTTC. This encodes CASSANLADNEQFF.

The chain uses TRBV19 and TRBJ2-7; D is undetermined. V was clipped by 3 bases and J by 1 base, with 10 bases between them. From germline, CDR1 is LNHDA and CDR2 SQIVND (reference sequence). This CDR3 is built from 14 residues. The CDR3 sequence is CASSIYGISYEQYF. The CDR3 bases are TGTGCCAGTAGTATCTACGGAATTTCCTACGAGCAGTACTTC.

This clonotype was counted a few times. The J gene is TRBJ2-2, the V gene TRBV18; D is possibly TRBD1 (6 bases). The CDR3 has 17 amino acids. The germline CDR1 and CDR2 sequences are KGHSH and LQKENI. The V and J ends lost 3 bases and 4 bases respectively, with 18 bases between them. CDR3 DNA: TGTGCCAGCTCACCCATGGCTCCGGGACACACCACCGGGGAGCTGTTTTTT. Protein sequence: CASSPMAPGHTTGELFF.

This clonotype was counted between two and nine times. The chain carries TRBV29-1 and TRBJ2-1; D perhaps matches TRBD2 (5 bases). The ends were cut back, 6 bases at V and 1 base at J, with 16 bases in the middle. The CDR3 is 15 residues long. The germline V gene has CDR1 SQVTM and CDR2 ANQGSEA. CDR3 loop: CSVHLEGESYNEQFF. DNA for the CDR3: TGCAGCGTCCATCTAGAGGGAGAGTCCTACAATGAGCAGTTCTTC.

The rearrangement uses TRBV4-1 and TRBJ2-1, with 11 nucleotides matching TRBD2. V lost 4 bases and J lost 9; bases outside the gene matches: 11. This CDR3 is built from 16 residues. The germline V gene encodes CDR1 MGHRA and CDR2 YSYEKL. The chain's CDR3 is CASSRIISGRAGEQFF. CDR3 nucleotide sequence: TGCGCCAGCAGCCGCATAATTAGCGGGAGGGCCGGTGAGCAGTTCTTC.

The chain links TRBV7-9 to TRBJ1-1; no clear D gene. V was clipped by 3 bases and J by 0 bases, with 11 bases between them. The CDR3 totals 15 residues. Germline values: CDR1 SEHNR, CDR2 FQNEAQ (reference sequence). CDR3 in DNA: TGTGCCAGCAGCTTTAGGGTAGGGATGAACACTGAAGCTTTCTTT. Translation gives CASSFRVGMNTEAFF.

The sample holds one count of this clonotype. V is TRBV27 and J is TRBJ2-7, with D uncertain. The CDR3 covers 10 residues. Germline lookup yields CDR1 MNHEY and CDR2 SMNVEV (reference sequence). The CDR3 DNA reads TGTCCATGGGGTGTCTACGAGCAGTACTTC. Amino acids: CPWGVYEQYF.

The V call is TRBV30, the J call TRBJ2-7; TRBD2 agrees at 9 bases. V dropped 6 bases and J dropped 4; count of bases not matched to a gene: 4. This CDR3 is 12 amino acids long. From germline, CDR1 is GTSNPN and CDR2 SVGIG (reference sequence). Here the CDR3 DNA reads TGTGCCTGCGGGACTAGCTTTTACGAGCAGTACTTC. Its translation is CACGTSFYEQYF.

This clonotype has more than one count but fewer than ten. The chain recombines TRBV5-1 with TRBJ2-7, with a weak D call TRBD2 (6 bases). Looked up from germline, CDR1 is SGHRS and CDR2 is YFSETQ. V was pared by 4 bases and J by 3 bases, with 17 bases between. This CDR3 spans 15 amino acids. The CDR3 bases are TGCGCCAGCAGCGGCTCCGGGACTGGGCGCTACGAGCAGTACTTC. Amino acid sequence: CASSGSGTGRYEQYF.

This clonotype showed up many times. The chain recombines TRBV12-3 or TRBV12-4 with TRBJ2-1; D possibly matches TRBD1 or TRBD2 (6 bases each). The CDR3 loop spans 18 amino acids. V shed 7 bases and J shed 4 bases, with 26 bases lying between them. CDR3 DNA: TGTGCCAGCACTCCTTGGGGCATTGGGGGGCCGGATTACAATGAGCAGTTCTTC. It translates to CASTPWGIGGPDYNEQFF.

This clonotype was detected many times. The CDR3 DNA sequence: TGTGCCACCAGTGACCCTGGACCTGGCTCTGGAAACACCATATATTTT. Its translation: CATSDPGPGSGNTIYF. The rearrangement links TRBV24-1 to TRBJ1-3; D is ambiguous. This CDR3 comprises 16 residues. The V gene's germline CDR1 is KGHDR and CDR2 SFDVKD. Between the trimmed V and J ends, which lost 4 bases and 0 bases, there was a span of 12 bases.

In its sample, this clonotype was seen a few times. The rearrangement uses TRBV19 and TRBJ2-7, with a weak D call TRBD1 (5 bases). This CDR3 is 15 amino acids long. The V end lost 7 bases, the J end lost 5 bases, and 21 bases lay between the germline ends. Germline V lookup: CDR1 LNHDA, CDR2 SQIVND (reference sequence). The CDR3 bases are TGTGCCAGTACCCCAACCCATTCAGGGTTTAACGAGCAGTACTTC. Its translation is CASTPTHSGFNEQYF.

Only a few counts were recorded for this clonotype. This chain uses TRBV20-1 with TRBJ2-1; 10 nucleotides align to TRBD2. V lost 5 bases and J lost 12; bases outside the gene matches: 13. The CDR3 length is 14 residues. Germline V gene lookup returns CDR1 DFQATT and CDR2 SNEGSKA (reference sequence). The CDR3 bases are TGCAGTGCTCACCTAGCGGGAGTCCTCTTCCCGCAGTTCTTC. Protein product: CSAHLAGVLFPQFF.

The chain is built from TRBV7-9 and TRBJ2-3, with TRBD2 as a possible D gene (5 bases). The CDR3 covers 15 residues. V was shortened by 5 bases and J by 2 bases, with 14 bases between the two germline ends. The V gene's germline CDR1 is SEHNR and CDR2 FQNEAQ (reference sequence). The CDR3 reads CASSRALADTDTQYF. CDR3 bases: TGTGCCAGCAGCCGGGCCCTAGCAGACACAGATACGCAGTATTTT.

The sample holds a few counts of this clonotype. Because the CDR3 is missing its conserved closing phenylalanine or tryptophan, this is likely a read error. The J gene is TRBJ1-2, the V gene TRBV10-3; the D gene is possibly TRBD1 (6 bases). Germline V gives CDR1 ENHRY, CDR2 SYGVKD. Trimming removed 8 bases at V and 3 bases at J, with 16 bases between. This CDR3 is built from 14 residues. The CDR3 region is CAISREGEDYGYTL. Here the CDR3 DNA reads TGTGCCATCTCCAGAGAGGGGGAGGACTATGGCTACACCCTC.